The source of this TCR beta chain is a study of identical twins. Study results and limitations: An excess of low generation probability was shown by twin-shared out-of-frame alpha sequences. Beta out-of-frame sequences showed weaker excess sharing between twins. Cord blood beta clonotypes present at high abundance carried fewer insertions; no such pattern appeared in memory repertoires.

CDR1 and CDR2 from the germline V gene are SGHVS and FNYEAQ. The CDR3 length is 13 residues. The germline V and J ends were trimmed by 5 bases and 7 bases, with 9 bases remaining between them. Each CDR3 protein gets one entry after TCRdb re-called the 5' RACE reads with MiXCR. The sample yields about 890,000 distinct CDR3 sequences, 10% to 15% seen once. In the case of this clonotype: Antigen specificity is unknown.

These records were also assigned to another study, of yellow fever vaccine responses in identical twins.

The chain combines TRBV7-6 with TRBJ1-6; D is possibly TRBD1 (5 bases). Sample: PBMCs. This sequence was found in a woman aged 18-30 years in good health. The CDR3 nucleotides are TGTGCCAGCAGCACCGAGGGGAATTCACCCCTCCACTTT. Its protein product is CASSTEGNSPLHF.